The 28 T cell receptor beta chains listed next were all sequenced from one sample in a study of cytomegalovirus exposure and HLA in healthy donors. Assay: immunoSEQ multiplex PCR; the TCRdb copy retains only in-frame clones and omits some. The sample consists of over 100,000 clones, around 87% of them appearing once. The sample comprised PBMCs. The receptors here all came from a woman aged 18-35 years in good health and CMV-seropositive.

J is TRBJ2-3 and V is TRBV4-2, with 7 bases identical to TRBD2. CDR1 is LGHNA, CDR2 YNFKEQ, per germline. V lost 0 bases, J lost 1 base, and 4 bases stayed unmatched. This CDR3 comprises 16 residues. CDR3: CASSQDVAGGTDTQYF. The CDR3 bases are TGTGCCAGCAGCCAAGACGTGGCGGGAGGCACAGATACGCAGTATTTT.

The chain has TRBV6-5 and TRBJ1-6, with 8 bases lining up with TRBD1. With V trimmed by 6 bases and J by 9 bases, 10 bases remained unmatched. CDR3 size: 15 residues. Germline V gives CDR1 MNHEY, CDR2 SVGAGI. CDR3 sequence (DNA): TGTGCCAGCAGCAATTCCGGGACAGGAGGTTCACCCCTCCACTTT. Amino acid sequence: CASSNSGTGGSPLHF.

This clone was recorded only once. The chain links TRBV2 to TRBJ1-2; possibly TRBD1 for D (6 bases). Looked up from germline, CDR1 is SNHLY and CDR2 is FYNNEI. V was trimmed by 3 bases and J by 8 bases, leaving 22 bases between them. This CDR3 is 16 amino acids long. CDR3 sequence: CASSDKRQVERWGYTF. The CDR3 coding sequence is TGTGCCAGCAGTGATAAAAGACAGGTTGAGAGGTGGGGCTACACCTTC.

The CDR3 spells CASSRARNQPQHF. The CDR3 region has the DNA TGTGCCAGCTCCCGTGCGCGCAATCAGCCCCAGCATTTT. The rearrangement uses TRBV21-1 and TRBJ1-5. TRBV21-1 is recorded as a pseudogene. The CDR3 spans 13 residues.

This rearrangement joins TRBV18 to TRBJ2-1; D is possibly TRBD2 (5 bases). The germline gives CDR1 KGHSH, CDR2 LQKENI. V gave up 0 bases and J gave up 0 bases, with 12 bases separating them. The CDR3 is 17 amino acids. DNA for the CDR3: TGTGCCAGCTCACCACCGTCTGCGGGTAGCTCCTACAATGAGCAGTTCTTC. It is translated as CASSPPSAGSSYNEQFF.

This chain joins TRBV7-3 and TRBJ2-7; TRBD2 matches 13 bases. V trimming: 6 bases; J trimming: 2 bases; junction bases outside the gene matches: 1. The CDR3 is 14 amino acids. CDR1 and CDR2 from the germline V gene are SGHTA and FQGTGA. CDR3 nucleotides: TGTGCCAGCAGTACTAGCGGGGGGGCCTACGAGCAGTACTTC. Its translation: CASSTSGGAYEQYF. Looking up the rest from reference TRBV7-3 and TRBJ2-7 gives the full variable domain: GAGVSQTPSNKVTEKGKYVELRCDPISGHTALYWYRQSLGQGPEFLIYFQGTGAADDSGLPNDRFFAVRPEGSVSTLKIQRTERGDSAVYLCASSTSGGAYEQYFGPGTRLTVT.

CDR3 loop: CAINTGSPYNEQFF. CDR3 bases: TGTGCCATCAATACGGGTAGTCCCTACAATGAGCAGTTCTTC. V is TRBV10-3 and J is TRBJ2-1; D remains unclear. Germline CDR1 reads ENHRY; CDR2 reads SYGVKD. Between the trimmed V and J ends, which lost 7 bases and 2 bases, there was a span of 12 bases. The CDR3 sequence is 14 residues long.

This clone was found a few times. The junction shows a germline mismatch at one end, possibly a read error. The chain couples TRBV7-7 to TRBJ1-1; D is uncertain. The CDR3 is made up of 13 amino acids. Germline V CDR1 and CDR2: SSHAT, FNYEAQ (reference sequence). CDR3 sequence reads: CASRGPGNTEAFF. The CDR3 nucleotides are TGTGCTAGCAGAGGCCCGGGGAACACTGAAGCTTTCTTT.

The V gene is TRBV4-3, the J gene TRBJ2-7; 7 bases match TRBD2. The V gene end was trimmed by 0 bases and the J gene end by 3 bases; junction bases not matched to a gene: 11. Germline V lookup: CDR1 LGHNA, CDR2 YSLEER. This CDR3 has 17 residues. The DNA of the CDR3 is TGCGCCAGCAGCCAAGATCTCAGGGTAGCGGGCTTCTACGAGCAGTACTTC. Protein: CASSQDLRVAGFYEQYF.

The J gene is TRBJ1-1, the V gene TRBV5-6; 10 bases fit TRBD1. The CDR3 sequence is 15 residues long. J lost 2 bases, V lost 4 bases, and 5 bases had no gene match. CDR1 is SGHDT, CDR2 YYEEEE, per germline. The CDR3 region is CASSQRTGGNTEAFF. The DNA for the CDR3 is TGTGCCAGCAGCCAGCGGACAGGGGGAAACACTGAAGCTTTCTTT. Using reference TRBV5-6 and TRBJ1-1 for the parts outside the CDR3, the full variable domain is DAGVTQSPTHLIKTRGQQVTLRCSPKSGHDTVSWYQQALGQGPQFIFQYYEEEERQRGNFPDRFSGHQFPNYSSELNVNALLLGDSALYLCASSQRTGGNTEAFFGQGTRLTVV.

V and J are TRBV7-9 and TRBJ2-7; 7 bases align to TRBD2. V lost 5 bases, J lost 3 bases, and 7 bases stayed unmatched. CDR1 and CDR2 (germline): SEHNR, FQNEAQ (reference sequence). This CDR3 spans 14 amino acids. The CDR3 DNA reads as TGTGCCAGCAGCCCATGGGGGGGGAACTACGAGCAGTACTTC. The encoded protein is CASSPWGGNYEQYF.

The chain uses TRBV5-4 and TRBJ2-1; 9 nucleotides match TRBD1. CDR1 is SGHNT, CDR2 YYREEE, per germline (reference sequence). The CDR3 runs 16 residues. V lost 1 base to trimming and J lost 5 bases; unmatched junction nucleotides: 7. The CDR3 sequence: CASSLTGTGLNNEQFF. Here the CDR3 DNA reads TGTGCCAGCAGCTTGACCGGGACAGGGCTCAACAATGAGCAGTTCTTC.

This sequence joins TRBV7-4 and TRBJ2-1; 7 bases agree with TRBD1. The CDR3 is 16 amino acids. V was clipped by 5 bases and J by 0 bases; unmatched bases: 7. The V gene's germline CDR1 is SGHVT and CDR2 SQSDAQ. CDR3 region: CASSRNRGNSYNEQFF. CDR3 in DNA: TGTGCCAGCAGCCGTAACAGGGGTAACTCCTACAATGAGCAGTTCTTC. Complete variable domain (other parts from reference TRBV7-4 and TRBJ2-1): GAGVSQSPRYKVAKRGRDVALRCDSISGHVTLYWYRQTLGQGSEVLTYSQSDAQRDKSGRPSGRFSAERPERSVSTLKIQRTEQGDSAVYLCASSRNRGNSYNEQFFGPGTRLTVL.

The chain recombines TRBV6-5 with TRBJ2-7; 7 bases match TRBD1. The CDR3 consists of 15 residues. From germline, CDR1 is MNHEY and CDR2 SVGAGI. V was clipped by 6 bases and J by 0 bases; unmatched bases: 8. The CDR3 DNA follows: TGTGCCAGCAGCCCACCGACAGGGTCCTCCTACGAGCAGTACTTC. Encoded protein: CASSPPTGSSYEQYF.

CDR3 bases: TGTGCCAGTAGGACGGGACAGGCGGACACCATATATTTT. Encoded protein: CASRTGQADTIYF. This chain connects TRBV19 to TRBJ1-3, with 8 bases aligning to TRBD1. The CDR3 sequence is 13 residues long. V shed 6 bases and J 8 bases; nucleotides not matched to a gene: 6. Germline-derived CDR1 and CDR2 are LNHDA and SQIVND (reference sequence).

The chain links TRBV19 to TRBJ1-3; D may be TRBD1 (6 bases). Germline loops: CDR1 LNHDA, CDR2 SQIVND (reference sequence). Trimming took off 2 bases at V and 5 bases at J, with 10 bases between the two ends. This CDR3 contains 14 residues. CDR3 nucleotide sequence: TGTGCCAGTAGTATAACCAGGGGTCGAAACACCATATATTTT. Translated, it gives CASSITRGRNTIYF.

The CDR3 coding sequence is TGTGCCAGCAGTGCCCCTAGCGAAGAGACCCAGTACTTC. As protein: CASSAPSEETQYF. V and J are TRBV6-6 and TRBJ2-5; D is perhaps TRBD2 (6 bases). The CDR3 runs 13 residues. CDR1 and CDR2 from the germline V gene are MNHNY and SVGAGI (reference sequence). Trimming took off 5 bases at V and 3 bases at J, with 10 bases between the two ends.

This rearrangement joins TRBV6-5 to TRBJ2-3; 7 nucleotides align to TRBD2. The CDR3 covers 14 residues. Germline V gene sequence: CDR1 MNHEY, CDR2 SVGAGI. V was clipped by 6 bases and J by 4 bases; unmatched bases: 7. CDR3 sequence (DNA): TGTGCCAGCAGCCCCAGGACTAGTTCAGATACGCAGTATTTT. Its protein product is CASSPRTSSDTQYF.

V usage is TRBV7-2 and J usage is TRBJ2-7; D unresolved. CDR1 is SGHTA and CDR2 is FQGNSA in the germline V gene. The CDR3 runs to 16 residues. V was shortened by 1 base and J by 0 bases, with 13 bases between the two germline ends. Here the CDR3 reads CASSLDGPQSSYEQYF. In DNA form, the CDR3 reads TGTGCCAGCAGCTTAGATGGCCCACAGAGCTCCTACGAGCAGTACTTC.

V gene TRBV6-1 combines with J gene TRBJ1-4; TRBD1 matches at 10 bases. Trimming at V came to 1 base and at J to 6 bases, leaving 8 bases not matched to a gene. The CDR3 spans 17 residues. CDR1 is MNHNS, CDR2 SASEGT, per germline. CDR3 sequence (DNA): TGTGCCAGCAGTGAAGTGTTGGGGGACAGGGGTGATGAAAAACTGTTTTTT. This sequence encodes CASSEVLGDRGDEKLFF.

This chain uses TRBV27 with TRBJ1-2; the D gene is possibly TRBD1 (6 bases). V was pared by 4 bases and J by 1 base, with 13 bases between. The germline CDR1 and CDR2 sequences are MNHEY and SMNVEV (reference sequence). This CDR3 has 15 amino acids. The CDR3 spells CASSSRDNHNYGYTF. The CDR3 DNA sequence: TGTGCCAGCAGTTCCCGGGACAACCATAACTATGGCTACACCTTC.

The CDR3 here is CAWSVTDEAFF. Written as DNA, the CDR3 is TGTGCCTGGAGTGTGACAGATGAAGCTTTCTTT. The chain is built from TRBV30 and TRBJ1-1; weak D call: TRBD1 (5 bases). Trimming removed 0 bases at V and 7 bases at J, with 6 bases between. Per the germline V gene, CDR1 is GTSNPN and CDR2 is SVGIG (reference sequence). The CDR3 spans 11 residues.

This chain connects TRBV13 to TRBJ2-7, with 9 positions matching TRBD1. Germline values: CDR1 PRHDT, CDR2 FYEKMQ (reference sequence). There are 15 residues in the CDR3. With V trimmed by 5 bases and J by 0 bases, 5 bases remained unmatched. CDR3: CASSPGQGYSYEQYF. The CDR3 nucleotides are TGTGCCAGCAGCCCGGGACAGGGTTACTCCTACGAGCAGTACTTC.

This clone has a single count. The chain has TRBV5-8 and TRBJ2-1, with D possibly TRBD1 on 5 matching bases. The V gene lost 4 bases and the J gene lost 7 bases, with 6 bases spanning the gap. In germline, CDR1 is SGHTS, CDR2 YDEGEE. This CDR3 is built from 11 residues. In DNA form, the CDR3 reads TGTGCCAGCAGCCAGGGAAATGAGCAGTTCTTC. It specifies CASSQGNEQFF.

V and J are TRBV27 and TRBJ1-2; 12 nucleotides match TRBD1. CDR3 length: 18 residues. J was trimmed by 6 bases and V by 1 base; bases with no gene match: 12. Germline CDR1 and CDR2: MNHEY and SMNVEV (reference sequence). Written as DNA, the CDR3 is TGTGCCAGCAGTTTATTTAGGGCTGGGACAGGGGGCGCGGATGGCTACACCTTC. This codes for CASSLFRAGTGGADGYTF.

The J gene is TRBJ2-1, the V gene TRBV4-1; D might be TRBD2 (5 bases). This CDR3 contains 13 residues. Germline lookup yields CDR1 MGHRA and CDR2 YSYEKL. The V end lost 3 bases, the J end lost 12 bases, and 15 bases lay between the germline ends. CDR3 residues: CASSHGKGQWQFF. DNA for the CDR3: TGCGCCAGCAGCCACGGGAAGGGTCAATGGCAGTTCTTC.

This sequence joins TRBV6-1 and TRBJ2-7; 7 bases match TRBD1. Germline V gene data show CDR1 as MNHNS and CDR2 as SASEGT. V lost 5 bases, J lost 5 bases, and 6 bases stayed unmatched. There are 13 residues in the CDR3. CDR3 nucleotide sequence: TGTGCCAGCAGTACCAACAGGGGTGACGAGCAGTACTTC. It specifies CASSTNRGDEQYF.

The table lists this clone with a count of one. The chain uses TRBV30 and TRBJ2-5, with D uncertain. V lost 0 bases, J lost 2 bases, and 13 bases lay in between. The CDR3 spans 15 residues. Germline loops: CDR1 GTSNPN, CDR2 SVGIG (reference sequence). This chain's CDR3 is CAWSVRLARQETQYF. The CDR3 DNA reads as TGTGCCTGGAGTGTACGGCTGGCTAGACAAGAGACCCAGTACTTC.